The present entry profiles one T cell receptor beta chain with its context. Its antigen is not identified. TCRdb analysed the 5' RACE reads with MiXCR anew, one entry per CDR3 protein. The repertoire holds approximately 1.8 million distinct CDR3 sequences, with roughly 35% as singletons. The CDR3 contains 13 residues. V lost 6 bases to trimming and J lost 6 bases, with 12 bases between them. CDR1 and CDR2 (germline): MDHEN, SYDVKM. These data come from a study of identical twins. Broader study findings: Fewer insertions marked abundant cord blood beta clonotypes; young adult naive trended weakly, memory not at all.

This sequence was found in a newborn girl in good health. The chain employs TRBV28 and TRBJ1-5; no firm D call. Material: cord blood. This chain's CDR3 is CASSRRFRQPQHF. CDR3 nucleotide sequence: TGTGCCAGCAGCCGGAGATTTCGTCAGCCCCAGCATTTT.